This TCR beta chain was sequenced during a study of blood T cell repertoires in COVID-19. Study context: Donors in the United States, Italy and Spain gave samples during acute or convalescent COVID-19. T cells, B-cell-depleted T cells, or PBMCs supplied cDNA or gDNA.

As handled by the study authors: The assay estimated nucleated cells by amplifying reference gene primers. Using immunoSEQ multiplex PCR, the repertoire was profiled, and TCRdb retains in-frame clones only, with some absent. V and J calls and clone size are copied from that table; D and trimming were computed from the DNA. The sample consists of about 260,000 clones, 88% of them appearing once. This clone was seen once. From germline, CDR1 is DFQATT and CDR2 SNEGSKA (reference sequence). This CDR3 contains 18 residues. The trim removed 3 bases at V and 2 bases at J, leaving 18 bases unmatched. Sequencing was performed on peripheral blood. This clonotype was sampled from a man aged 55 to 69 who had recovered from COVID-19. This chain connects TRBV20-1 to TRBJ1-1; 7 bases agree with TRBD1. For the CDR3, the DNA is TGCAGTGCTAGTCTCCCGGGACAGTCGATCCGTACCAACACTGAAGCTTTCTTT. Residues: CSASLPGQSIRTNTEAFF.